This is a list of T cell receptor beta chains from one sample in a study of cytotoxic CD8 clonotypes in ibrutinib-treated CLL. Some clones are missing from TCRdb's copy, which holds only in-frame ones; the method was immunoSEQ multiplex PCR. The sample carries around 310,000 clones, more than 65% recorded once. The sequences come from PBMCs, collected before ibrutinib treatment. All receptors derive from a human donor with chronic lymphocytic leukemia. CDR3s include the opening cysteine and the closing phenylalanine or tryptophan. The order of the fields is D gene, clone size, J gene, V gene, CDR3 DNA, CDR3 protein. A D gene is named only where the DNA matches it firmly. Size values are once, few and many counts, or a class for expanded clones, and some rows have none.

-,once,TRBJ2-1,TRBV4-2,TGTGCCAGCAGCCAAGATCAGCTGTACAATGAGCAGTTCTTC,CASSQDQLYNEQFF
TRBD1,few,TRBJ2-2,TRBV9,TGTGCCAGCACACAGGGGGCCCAGAACACCGGGGAGCTGTTTTTT,CASTQGAQNTGELFF
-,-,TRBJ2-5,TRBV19,TGTGCCAGTAGTATGGGGAACTGGGAGACCCAGTACTTC,CASSMGNWETQYF
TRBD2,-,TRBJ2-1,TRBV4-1,TGCGCCAGCAGCCAAAATTGGGCGGGAGGGCCCTTCTTC,CASSQNWAGGPFF
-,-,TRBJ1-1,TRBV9,TGTGCCAGCAGCGCCCGTGGTCTACGGACTGAAGCTTTCTTT,CASSARGLRTEAFF
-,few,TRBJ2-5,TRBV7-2,TGTGCCAGCAGCTCAGTGGGAGAGACCCAGTACTTC,CASSSVGETQYF
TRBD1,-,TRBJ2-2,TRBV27,TGTGCCAGCAGTTACGGACAGGGCGGCGGGGAGCTGTTTTTT,CASSYGQGGGELFF
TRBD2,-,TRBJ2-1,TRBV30,TGTGCCTGGAGTGGAGGGACTAGCGGGAATTCCTACAATGAGCAGTTCTTC,CAWSGGTSGNSYNEQFF
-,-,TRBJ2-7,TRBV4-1,TGCGCCAGCAGCCAAGGGCCTCGAGACACCGAGCAAACCTACGAGCAGTACTTC,CASSQGPRDTEQTYEQYF
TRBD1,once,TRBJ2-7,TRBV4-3,TGCGCCAGCAGCCAAGATCGGGGACAGGGGAGGGACGAGCAGTACTTC,CASSQDRGQGRDEQYF
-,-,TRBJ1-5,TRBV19,TGTGCCAGTAAGGCGGGGTACAGTGGGTCCATTCAGCCCCAGCATTTT,CASKAGYSGSIQPQHF
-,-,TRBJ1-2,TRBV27,TGTGCCAGCAGTTTTGGAGCTGGGTCTCGTTATGGCTACACCTTC,CASSFGAGSRYGYTF
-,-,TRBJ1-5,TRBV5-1,TGCGCCAGCAGCGGGGGGGATTCGGCTCAGCCCCAGCATTTT,CASSGGDSAQPQHF
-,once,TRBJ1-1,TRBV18,TGTGCCAGCTCACCATTGGGGGGCGCAAGGACTGAAGCTTTCTTT,CASSPLGGARTEAFF